This TCR beta chain was found in a study of blood T cell repertoires in COVID-19. At the level of the study: Material from acute and convalescent COVID-19 was sourced from the United States, Italy and Spain. Nucleic acid was either cDNA or gDNA, and it came from T cells, B-cell-depleted T cells, or PBMCs.

Cohort 3 donors were reported recovered after two negative PCRs, clearance, or symptom resolution. This CDR3 is built from 14 residues. Trimming cost V 4 bases and J 4 bases; bases outside gene matches: 5. Per the germline V gene, CDR1 is SQVTM and CDR2 is ANQGSEA. This clone was detected only once. Original handling: Using reference gene primer amplification, nucleated cell counts were estimated. The assay was immunoSEQ multiplex PCR, and TCRdb's table has in-frame clones only and misses some. The V and J calls and clone size come from that table; D and trimming were worked out from the DNA. The sample carries around 270,000 clones, approximately 83% recorded once.

The chain links TRBV29-1 to TRBJ1-5; TRBD1 matches at 9 bases. Sequenced material: PBMCs or T cells enriched from blood (not recorded which). This TCR was sampled from a woman aged 25-40 years who had recovered from COVID-19. Written as DNA, the CDR3 is TGCAGCGTTGGGGGACAGGGTGAGAATCAGCCCCAGCATTTT. Protein: CSVGGQGENQPQHF.